Below, 25 T cell receptor beta chains from the same sample are listed, as sequenced in a study of cytomegalovirus exposure and HLA in healthy donors. The study ran its PCR with 60 Vbeta and 13 Jbeta primers. Here immunoSEQ multiplex PCR was the method, and the copy in TCRdb shows in-frame clones only, minus some. The sample shows roughly 100,000 clones, around 72% of them seen only once. Sequenced sample: PBMCs. These TCRs come from a man in his forties or fifties in good health and CMV-seronegative.

This clone was found a few times. The J gene is TRBJ1-5, the V gene TRBV4-1; D gene uncertain. CDR3 length equals 14 residues. Between the trimmed V and J ends, which lost 3 bases and 0 bases, there was a span of 6 bases. Germline-derived CDR1 and CDR2 are MGHRA and YSYEKL. The CDR3 DNA is TGCGCCAGCAGCCAGGACTATAGCAATCAGCCCCAGCATTTT. Translation gives CASSQDYSNQPQHF.

This clone was counted a few times. The chain is built from TRBV6-1 and TRBJ2-5; 9 bases agree with TRBD2. The CDR3 is 15 amino acids. The V and J ends lost 4 bases and 5 bases, in that order; junction bases with no gene match: 8. Per germline, CDR1 MNHNS and CDR2 SASEGT. The CDR3 sequence is CASSGGGGGAETQYF. Here the CDR3 DNA reads TGTGCCAGCAGTGGTGGCGGCGGGGGGGCGGAGACCCAGTACTTC.

CDR3 amino acids: CASNRGNNSPLHF. Written as DNA, the CDR3 is TGTGCCAGCAACAGGGGGAATAATTCACCCCTCCACTTT. The chain employs TRBV9 and TRBJ1-6; 8 bases are shared with TRBD1. Germline V gene sequence: CDR1 SGDLS, CDR2 YYNGEE. The CDR3 has 13 amino acids. The V segment lost 6 bases and the J segment 5 bases; nucleotides outside the gene matches: 1.

There are a few counts of this clone. J is TRBJ2-5 and V is TRBV5-6; 10 nucleotides align to TRBD1. Germline V gene data show CDR1 as SGHDT and CDR2 as YYEEEE. The V segment lost 4 bases and the J segment 2 bases; nucleotides outside the gene matches: 2. The CDR3 spans 14 residues. This CDR3 is CASSLGQGQETQYF. The CDR3 nucleotides are TGTGCCAGCAGCCTGGGACAGGGGCAAGAGACCCAGTACTTC.

The chain joins TRBV7-8 to TRBJ2-5, with D perhaps TRBD1 (8 bases). This CDR3 is built from 17 residues. In germline, CDR1 is SGHVS, CDR2 FQNEAQ. Trimming stripped 5 bases from V and 2 bases from J, with 21 bases between. The DNA of the CDR3 is TGTGCCAGCAGCCCAGGGGGCCGGCTAGCGGCTCAAGAGACCCAGTACTTC. Amino acids: CASSPGGRLAAQETQYF.

This chain joins TRBV6-4 and TRBJ1-5; perhaps TRBD1 as D (5 bases). Looked up from germline, CDR1 is MRHNA and CDR2 is SNTAGT. V lost 11 bases and J 2 bases, leaving 10 bases between the germline ends. The CDR3 has 12 amino acids. The CDR3 DNA follows: TGTGCCGGACATTATCGCAATCAGCCCCAGCATTTT. Its protein is CAGHYRNQPQHF.

This chain joins TRBV5-4 and TRBJ2-5, with 13 positions matching TRBD2. After removal of 6 bases from V and 3 bases from J, the junction contained 11 bases not matched to a gene. The CDR3 consists of 17 residues. Looked up from germline, CDR1 is SGHNT and CDR2 is YYREEE (reference sequence). This CDR3 is CASTLTSGGPIKETQYF. The CDR3 DNA reads as TGTGCCAGCACCCTGACTAGCGGGGGGCCAATTAAAGAGACCCAGTACTTC.

The CDR3, as DNA: TGTGCCAGCAGCACCCCGGACAGGGGATTAGATACGCAGTATTTT. This encodes CASSTPDRGLDTQYF. The V gene is TRBV11-2, the J gene TRBJ2-3; 9 positions agree with TRBD1. The germline CDR1 and CDR2 sequences are SGHAT and FQNNGV. The trim removed 5 bases at V and 5 bases at J, leaving 8 bases unmatched. The CDR3 is 15 amino acids.

V usage is TRBV19 and J usage is TRBJ1-1; TRBD1 aligns across 7 bases. Germline CDR1 and CDR2: LNHDA and SQIVND (reference sequence). V was pared by 5 bases and J by 5 bases, with 14 bases of the junction left unmatched. This CDR3 is built from 16 residues. In nucleotides, the CDR3 is TGTGCCAGTAGTTCTAATACAGGGGCGATACGGACTGAAGCTTTCTTT. The encoded protein is CASSSNTGAIRTEAFF.

The CDR3 DNA is TGTGCCAGTAGTATAAAGAGAAATCAGCCCCAGCATTTT. It yields the protein CASSIKRNQPQHF. This sequence joins TRBV19 and TRBJ1-5; D call uncertain. CDR1 and CDR2 from the germline V gene are LNHDA and SQIVND (reference sequence). CDR3 length: 13 residues. V gave up 2 bases and J gave up 4 bases, with 6 bases separating them. Looking up the rest from reference TRBV19 and TRBJ1-5 gives the full variable domain: DGGITQSPKYLFRKEGQNVTLSCEQNLNHDAMYWYRQDPGQGLRLIYYSQIVNDFQKGDIAEGYSVSREKKESFPLTVTSAQKNPTAFYLCASSIKRNQPQHFGDGTRLSIL.

This clone has a handful of counts. The chain recombines TRBV19 with TRBJ2-7; tentatively, D is TRBD2 (5 bases). Trimming pared 6 bases from V and 3 bases from J, leaving 12 bases between. There are 13 residues in the CDR3. Germline assignment: CDR1 LNHDA and CDR2 SQIVND (reference sequence). In DNA form, the CDR3 reads TGTGCCAGTAGCTTCGGACTTCTCTACGAGCAGTACTTC. Translated: CASSFGLLYEQYF.

The CDR3 DNA follows: TGTGCCAGCTCACCCGACAGGGCTGGAAACACCATATATTTT. This translates into CASSPDRAGNTIYF. V usage is TRBV18 and J usage is TRBJ1-3, with TRBD1 identical over 7 bases. CDR3 length: 14 residues. V shed 3 bases, J shed 2 bases, and the junction held 1 base outside the gene matches. Germline-derived CDR1 and CDR2 are KGHSH and LQKENI.

The chain is built from TRBV6-6 and TRBJ2-7, with 9 bases fitting TRBD2. CDR3 length: 15 residues. Per germline, CDR1 MNHNY and CDR2 SVGAGI (reference sequence). V lost 5 bases, J lost 5 bases, and 10 bases stayed unmatched. This CDR3 is CASSTLAGGLNEQYF. As DNA, the CDR3 is TGTGCCAGCAGTACCCTTGCGGGGGGGCTTAACGAGCAGTACTTC.

The V gene is TRBV2, the J gene TRBJ1-2; maybe TRBD1 (6 bases). Germline V CDR1 and CDR2: SNHLY, FYNNEI. V was pared by 6 bases and J by 2 bases, with 13 bases between. The CDR3 is 14 amino acids. CDR3 in amino acids: CASRQGTSNYGYTF. The CDR3 DNA reads as TGTGCCAGCAGGCAAGGGACATCGAACTATGGCTACACCTTC.

This clone was counted a single time. The chain carries TRBV7-2 and TRBJ2-1; perhaps TRBD2 as D (5 bases). The germline CDR1 and CDR2 sequences are SGHTA and FQGNSA. V was pared by 6 bases and J by 2 bases, with 14 bases between. The CDR3 consists of 15 residues. Here the CDR3 DNA reads TGTGCCAGCAGGTCACGGGGTCTAGCCTACAATGAGCAGTTCTTC. The encoded protein is CASRSRGLAYNEQFF. Variable domain in full (rest from reference TRBV7-2 and TRBJ2-1): GAGVSQSPSNKVTEKGKDVELRCDPISGHTALYWYRQSLGQGLEFLIYFQGNSAPDKSGLPSDRFSAERTGGSVSTLTIQRTQQEDSAVYLCASRSRGLAYNEQFFGPGTRLTVL.

V gene TRBV15 combines with J gene TRBJ1-3, with D tentatively TRBD1 (6 bases). Germline CDR1 is LNHNV and CDR2 is YYDKDF (reference sequence). This CDR3 region has 16 residues. V lost 0 bases, J lost 1 base, and 10 bases lay in between. The chain's CDR3 is CATSRDPQGSGNTIYF. CDR3 nucleotides: TGTGCCACCAGCAGAGATCCGCAGGGGTCTGGAAACACCATATATTTT.

The V and J genes are TRBV7-2 and TRBJ2-3; 13 bases fit TRBD2. Trimming at V came to 2 bases and at J to 5 bases, leaving 10 bases not matched to a gene. The V gene's germline CDR1 is SGHTA and CDR2 FQGNSA. The CDR3 length is 18 residues. The CDR3 nucleotides read TGTGCCAGCAGCTTACAAAGGACTAGCGGGGGCGGGGGAGATACGCAGTATTTT. This codes for CASSLQRTSGGGGDTQYF. The full variable domain, its missing parts supplied by reference TRBV7-2 and TRBJ2-3, is GAGVSQSPSNKVTEKGKDVELRCDPISGHTALYWYRQSLGQGLEFLIYFQGNSAPDKSGLPSDRFSAERTGGSVSTLTIQRTQQEDSAVYLCASSLQRTSGGGGDTQYFGPGTRLTVL.

The rearrangement links TRBV19 to TRBJ1-4; possibly TRBD1 for D (5 bases). V was clipped by 6 bases and J by 0 bases, with 14 bases between them. In germline, CDR1 is LNHDA, CDR2 SQIVND (reference sequence). This CDR3 has 16 residues. The CDR3 DNA sequence: TGTGCCAGTAGGCCAAGGGGAGGGGCAACTAATGAAAAACTGTTTTTT. Amino acids: CASRPRGGATNEKLFF.

V usage is TRBV7-6 and J usage is TRBJ2-5; 12 nucleotides match TRBD2. Unmatched junction bases numbered 8, after V lost 2 bases and J lost 1 base. Germline assignment: CDR1 SGHVS and CDR2 FNYEAQ. There are 18 residues in the CDR3. The CDR3 nucleotides are TGTGCCAGCAGCTTACCTGTGGGACTAGCGGGTTTCCAAGAGACCCAGTACTTC. Its protein product is CASSLPVGLAGFQETQYF.

The V and J genes are TRBV5-6 and TRBJ2-3, with D possibly matching TRBD1 (6 bases). Germline CDR1 is SGHDT and CDR2 is YYEEEE. The length of the CDR3 is 15 residues. The V and J ends lost 1 base and 3 bases respectively, with 12 bases between them. The CDR3 DNA follows: TGTGCCAGCAGCTTGATGCCAGGGGCAACAGATACGCAGTATTTT. It translates to CASSLMPGATDTQYF.

This sequence joins TRBV7-6 and TRBJ1-2; D is possibly TRBD1 (6 bases). The V gene's germline CDR1 is SGHVS and CDR2 FNYEAQ. The CDR3 loop spans 12 amino acids. V gave up 5 bases and J gave up 7 bases, with 11 bases separating them. CDR3 sequence: CASSHGTSGYTF. The CDR3 DNA reads TGTGCCAGCAGCCATGGGACATCTGGCTACACCTTC.

This clone has more than one count but fewer than ten. The chain has TRBV5-1 and TRBJ2-3; tentative D call: TRBD1 (5 bases). Trimming removed 0 bases from V and 2 bases from J, with 7 bases in between. The CDR3 extends over 14 amino acids. The germline gives CDR1 SGHRS, CDR2 YFSETQ. This chain's CDR3 is CASSLGQNTDTQYF. The CDR3 DNA sequence: TGCGCCAGCAGCTTGGGACAGAACACAGATACGCAGTATTTT.

The chain couples TRBV5-1 to TRBJ2-5, with D perhaps matching TRBD1 (6 bases). V was cut by 6 bases and J by 4 bases, with 13 bases left in between. Germline CDR1 reads SGHRS; CDR2 reads YFSETQ. This CDR3 is 13 amino acids long. The CDR3 DNA sequence: TGCGCCAGCATCAGGGGAGTGTCAGAGACCCAGTACTTC. Translating it yields CASIRGVSETQYF.

CDR3 nucleotides: TGTGCCAGCAGCTTAGTGAGACAGGGTAACGAGCAGTACTTC. This sequence encodes CASSLVRQGNEQYF. The rearrangement joins TRBV11-2 to TRBJ2-7, with 7 bases matching TRBD1. The CDR3 sequence is 14 residues long. Germline assignment: CDR1 SGHAT and CDR2 FQNNGV. V lost 1 base to trimming and J lost 5 bases; unmatched junction nucleotides: 5.

This chain connects TRBV7-8 to TRBJ2-5, with 8 bases lining up with TRBD1. The CDR3 is 15 residues long. The V segment lost 5 bases and the J segment 4 bases; nucleotides outside the gene matches: 9. Per germline, CDR1 SGHVS and CDR2 FQNEAQ. The CDR3: CASSPRTGLGETQYF. CDR3 nucleotides: TGTGCCAGCAGCCCTCGGACAGGGCTCGGAGAGACCCAGTACTTC.